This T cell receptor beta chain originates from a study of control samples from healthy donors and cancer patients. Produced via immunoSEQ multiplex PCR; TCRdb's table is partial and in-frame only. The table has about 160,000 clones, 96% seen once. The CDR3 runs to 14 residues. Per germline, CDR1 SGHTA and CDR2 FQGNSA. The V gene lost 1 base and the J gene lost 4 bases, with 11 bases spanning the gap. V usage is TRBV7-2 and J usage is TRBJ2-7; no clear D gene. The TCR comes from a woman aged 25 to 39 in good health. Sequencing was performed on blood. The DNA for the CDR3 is TGTGCCAGCAGCTTAGGCCCCTTCAGGTACGAGCAGTACTTC. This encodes CASSLGPFRYEQYF.